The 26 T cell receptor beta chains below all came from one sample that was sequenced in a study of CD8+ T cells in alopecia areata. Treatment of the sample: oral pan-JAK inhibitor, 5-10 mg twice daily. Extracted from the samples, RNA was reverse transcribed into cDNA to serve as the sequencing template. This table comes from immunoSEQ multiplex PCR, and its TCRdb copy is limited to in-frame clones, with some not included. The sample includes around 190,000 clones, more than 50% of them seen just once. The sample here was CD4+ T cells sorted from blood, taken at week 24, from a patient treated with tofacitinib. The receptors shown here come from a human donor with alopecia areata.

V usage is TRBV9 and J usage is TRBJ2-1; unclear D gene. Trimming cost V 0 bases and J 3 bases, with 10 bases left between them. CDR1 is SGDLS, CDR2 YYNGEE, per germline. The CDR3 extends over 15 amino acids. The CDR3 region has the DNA TGTGCCAGCAGCGTAGACGGAATACTCTACAATGAGCAGTTCTTC. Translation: CASSVDGILYNEQFF.

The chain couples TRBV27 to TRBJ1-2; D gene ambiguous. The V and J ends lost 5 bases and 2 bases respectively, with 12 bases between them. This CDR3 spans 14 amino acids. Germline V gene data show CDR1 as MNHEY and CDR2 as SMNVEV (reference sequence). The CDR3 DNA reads TGTGCCAGCAGTGACCGATTTAGGAACTATGGCTACACCTTC. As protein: CASSDRFRNYGYTF.

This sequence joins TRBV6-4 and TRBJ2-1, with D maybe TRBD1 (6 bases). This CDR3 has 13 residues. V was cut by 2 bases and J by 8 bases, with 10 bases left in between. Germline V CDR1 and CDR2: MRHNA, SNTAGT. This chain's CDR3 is CASSDRGIDEQFF. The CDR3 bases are TGTGCCAGCAGTGACAGGGGGATCGATGAGCAGTTCTTC.

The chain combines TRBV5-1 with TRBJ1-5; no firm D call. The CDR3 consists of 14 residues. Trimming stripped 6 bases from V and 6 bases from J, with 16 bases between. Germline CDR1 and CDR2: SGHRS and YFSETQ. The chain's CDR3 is CASILFVMGQPQHF. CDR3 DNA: TGCGCCAGCATCCTTTTTGTTATGGGTCAGCCCCAGCATTTT.

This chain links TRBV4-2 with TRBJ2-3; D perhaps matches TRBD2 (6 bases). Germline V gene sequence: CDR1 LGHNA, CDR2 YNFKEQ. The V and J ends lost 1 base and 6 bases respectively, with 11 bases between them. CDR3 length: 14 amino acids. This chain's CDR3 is CASSQGGVGDTQYF. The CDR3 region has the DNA TGTGCCAGCAGCCAAGGCGGGGTGGGGGATACGCAGTATTTT.

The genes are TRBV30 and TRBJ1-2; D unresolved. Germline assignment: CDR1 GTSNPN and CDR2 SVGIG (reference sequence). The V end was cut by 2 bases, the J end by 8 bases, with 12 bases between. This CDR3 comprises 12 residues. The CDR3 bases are TGTGCCTGGAGTCTCGGTGGAGGAGGCTACACCTTC. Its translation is CAWSLGGGGYTF. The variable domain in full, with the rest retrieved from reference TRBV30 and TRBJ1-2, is SQTIHQWPATLVQPVGSPLSLECTVEGTSNPNLYWYRQAAGRGLQLLFYSVGIGQISSEVPQNLSASRPQDRQFILSSKKLLLSDSGFYLCAWSLGGGGYTFGSGTRLTVV.

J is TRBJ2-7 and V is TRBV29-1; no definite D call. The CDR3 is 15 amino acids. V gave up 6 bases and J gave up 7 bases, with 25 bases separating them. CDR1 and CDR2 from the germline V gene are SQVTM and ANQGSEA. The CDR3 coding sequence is TGCAGCGTCGCGCTGGGTAGGCAGAGCTATGAGGAGCAGTACTTC. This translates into CSVALGRQSYEEQYF.

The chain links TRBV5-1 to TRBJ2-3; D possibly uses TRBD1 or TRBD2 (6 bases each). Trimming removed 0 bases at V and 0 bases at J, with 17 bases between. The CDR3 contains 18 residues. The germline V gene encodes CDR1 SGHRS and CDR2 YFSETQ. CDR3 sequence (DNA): TGCGCCAGCAGCTTGGGAAGGAGGGGACAATCTAGCACAGATACGCAGTATTTT. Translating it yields CASSLGRRGQSSTDTQYF.

The CDR3 region is CSVGGRLQGGYTF. For the CDR3, the DNA is TGCAGCGTTGGGGGGAGGTTACAAGGTGGCTACACCTTC. V and J are TRBV29-1 and TRBJ1-2; D possibly corresponds to TRBD1 (5 bases). The CDR3 runs 13 residues. CDR1 and CDR2 from the germline V gene are SQVTM and ANQGSEA. Trimming took 4 bases from V and 7 from J, leaving 16 bases between them.

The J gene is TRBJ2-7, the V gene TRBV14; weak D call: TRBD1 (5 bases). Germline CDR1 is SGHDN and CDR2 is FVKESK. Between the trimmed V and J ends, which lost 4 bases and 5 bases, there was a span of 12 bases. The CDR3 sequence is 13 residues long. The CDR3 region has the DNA TGTGCCAGCAGCCCGTTCGCGACAGACGAGCAGTACTTC. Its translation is CASSPFATDEQYF.

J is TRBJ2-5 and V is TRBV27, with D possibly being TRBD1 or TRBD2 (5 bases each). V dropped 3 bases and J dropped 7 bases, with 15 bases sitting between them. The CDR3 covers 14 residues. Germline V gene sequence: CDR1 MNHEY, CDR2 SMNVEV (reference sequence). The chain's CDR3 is CASSFGTQRGTQYF. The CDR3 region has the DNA TGTGCCAGCAGTTTCGGGACCCAGAGAGGGACCCAGTACTTC.

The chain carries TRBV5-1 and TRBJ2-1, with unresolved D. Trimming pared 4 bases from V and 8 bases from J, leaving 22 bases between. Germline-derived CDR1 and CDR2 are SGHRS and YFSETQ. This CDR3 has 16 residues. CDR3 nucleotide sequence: TGCGCCAGCAGCGGCTTAGCAATAGGGATGGATGATGAGCAGTTCTTC. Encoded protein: CASSGLAIGMDDEQFF.

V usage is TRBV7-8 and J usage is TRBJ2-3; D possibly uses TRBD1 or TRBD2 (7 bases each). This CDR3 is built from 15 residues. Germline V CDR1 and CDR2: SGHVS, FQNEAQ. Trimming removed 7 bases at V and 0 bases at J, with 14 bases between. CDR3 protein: CASNPQGGSTDTQYF. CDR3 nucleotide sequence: TGTGCCAGCAACCCCCAGGGGGGGAGCACAGATACGCAGTATTTT.

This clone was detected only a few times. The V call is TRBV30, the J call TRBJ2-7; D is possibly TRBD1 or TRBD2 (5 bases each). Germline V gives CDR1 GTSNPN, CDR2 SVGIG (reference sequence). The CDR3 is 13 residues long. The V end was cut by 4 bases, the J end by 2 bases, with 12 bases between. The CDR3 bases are TGTGCCTGGAACCGGGACGGGACCTACGAGCAGTACTTC. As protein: CAWNRDGTYEQYF.

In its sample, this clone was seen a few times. CDR3: CASSVDPGRSGANVLTF. CDR3 bases: TGTGCCAGCAGCGTAGATCCGGGGAGATCTGGGGCCAACGTCCTGACTTTC. This chain links TRBV9 with TRBJ2-6, with D possibly matching TRBD2 (5 bases). V dropped 0 bases and J dropped 1 base, with 11 bases sitting between them. The CDR3 extends over 17 amino acids. Per germline, CDR1 SGDLS and CDR2 YYNGEE.

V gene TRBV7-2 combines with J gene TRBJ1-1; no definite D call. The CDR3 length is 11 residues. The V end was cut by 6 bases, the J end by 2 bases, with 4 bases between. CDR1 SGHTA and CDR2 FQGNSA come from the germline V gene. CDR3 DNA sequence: TGTGCCAGCAGGGATAACACTGAAGCTTTCTTT. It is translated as CASRDNTEAFF.

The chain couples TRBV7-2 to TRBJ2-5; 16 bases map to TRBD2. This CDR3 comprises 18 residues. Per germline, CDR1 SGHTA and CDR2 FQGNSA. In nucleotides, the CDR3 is TGTGCTACTCCTAAGGGGACTAGCGGGGGGGTCTTCCAAGAGACCCAGTACTTC. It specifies CATPKGTSGGVFQETQYF.

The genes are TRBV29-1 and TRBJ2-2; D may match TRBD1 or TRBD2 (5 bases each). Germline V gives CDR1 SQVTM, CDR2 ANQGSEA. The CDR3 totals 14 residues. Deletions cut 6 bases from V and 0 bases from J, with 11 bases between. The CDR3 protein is CSVDGGSNTGELFF. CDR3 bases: TGCAGCGTAGATGGGGGATCGAACACCGGGGAGCTGTTTTTT.

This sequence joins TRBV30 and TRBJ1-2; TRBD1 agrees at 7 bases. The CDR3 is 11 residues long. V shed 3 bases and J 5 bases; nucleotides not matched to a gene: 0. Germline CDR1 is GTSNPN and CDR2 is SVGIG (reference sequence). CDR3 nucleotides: TGTGCCTGGAGGACAGGGTATGGCTACACCTTC. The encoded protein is CAWRTGYGYTF.

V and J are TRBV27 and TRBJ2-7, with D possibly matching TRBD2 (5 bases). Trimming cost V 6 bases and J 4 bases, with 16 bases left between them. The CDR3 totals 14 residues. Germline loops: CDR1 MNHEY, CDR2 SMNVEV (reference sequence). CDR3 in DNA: TGTGCCAGCAGCCCCGGGAACCCGGAATACGAGCAGTACTTC. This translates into CASSPGNPEYEQYF.

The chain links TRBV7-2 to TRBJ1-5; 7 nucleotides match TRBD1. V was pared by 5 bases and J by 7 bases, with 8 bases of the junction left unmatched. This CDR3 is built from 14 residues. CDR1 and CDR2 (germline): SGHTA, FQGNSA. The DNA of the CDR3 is TGTGCCAGCAGCCCGATGACAGGGCCCCAGCCCCAGCATTTT. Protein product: CASSPMTGPQPQHF.

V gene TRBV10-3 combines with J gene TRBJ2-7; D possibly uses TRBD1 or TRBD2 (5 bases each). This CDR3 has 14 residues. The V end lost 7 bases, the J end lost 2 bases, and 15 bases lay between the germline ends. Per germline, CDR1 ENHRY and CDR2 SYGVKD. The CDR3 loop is CAIKTGTETYEQYF. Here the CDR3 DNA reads TGTGCCATCAAGACCGGGACCGAGACCTACGAGCAGTACTTC.

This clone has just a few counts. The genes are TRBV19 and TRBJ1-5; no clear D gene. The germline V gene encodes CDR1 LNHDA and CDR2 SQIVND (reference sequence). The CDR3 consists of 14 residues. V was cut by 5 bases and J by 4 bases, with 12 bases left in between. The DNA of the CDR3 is TGTGCCAGTAGTGTTCTCGGGTCAAATCAGCCCCAGCATTTT. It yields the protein CASSVLGSNQPQHF.

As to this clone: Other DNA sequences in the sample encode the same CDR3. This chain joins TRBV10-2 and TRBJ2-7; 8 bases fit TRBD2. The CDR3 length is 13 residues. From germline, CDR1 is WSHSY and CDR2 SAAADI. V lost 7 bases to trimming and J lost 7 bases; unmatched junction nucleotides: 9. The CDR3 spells CASKVAGSYEQYF. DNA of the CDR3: TGCGCCAGCAAGGTAGCGGGGTCGTATGAGCAGTACTTC.

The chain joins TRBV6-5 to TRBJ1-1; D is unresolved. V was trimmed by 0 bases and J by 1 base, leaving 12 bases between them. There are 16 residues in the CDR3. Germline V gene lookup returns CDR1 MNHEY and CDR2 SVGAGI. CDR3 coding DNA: TGTGCCAGCAGTTACTCCGCTCTACTGACGAACACTGAAGCTTTCTTT. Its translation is CASSYSALLTNTEAFF.

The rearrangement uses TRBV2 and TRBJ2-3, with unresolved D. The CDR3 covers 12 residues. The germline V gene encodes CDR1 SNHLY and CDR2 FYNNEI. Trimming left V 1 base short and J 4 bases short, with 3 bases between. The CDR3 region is CASSEGPDTQYF. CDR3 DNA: TGTGCCAGCAGTGAAGGGCCAGATACGCAGTATTTT.